These T cell receptor beta chains were read from a single sample in a study of blood T cell repertoires in COVID-19. Clones were read by immunoSEQ multiplex PCR, and TCRdb kept only the in-frame ones, dropping some. Of about 280,000 clones listed, 85% are singletons. The sequenced sample was peripheral blood. All receptors derive from a human donor in a cohort sampled during active COVID-19. The CDR3 runs from the conserved cysteine through the conserved F or W. The D gene is left open where the match is weak. Expanded clones get a size class; other rows say once, few or many, or leave the size out.

j_call d_call v_call clone_size cdr3_nt cdr3_aa
TRBJ2-5 . TRBV2 . TGTGCCAGCAGGAGGGAATCAGAGACCCAGTACTTC CASRRESETQYF
TRBJ2-7 TRBD2 TRBV7-2 . TGTGCCAGCAGCCCTACCCAACTAGCGGGAAGCGAGCAGTACTTC CASSPTQLAGSEQYF
TRBJ2-3 . TRBV5-5 . TGTGCCAGCAGCTTGGTGCGGCTTGGCACAGATACGCAGTATTTT CASSLVRLGTDTQYF
TRBJ1-1 . TRBV10-3 . TGTGCCATCAACTCGAGACAGGAGAACACTGAAGCTTTCTTT CAINSRQENTEAFF
TRBJ2-4 TRBD1 TRBV7-9 few TGTGCCAGCAGCTTAACTGGACAGGGCCCCAAAAACATTCAGTACTTC CASSLTGQGPKNIQYF
TRBJ1-2 . TRBV28 . TGTGCCAGCAGTTTTTTCGCGTATGGCTACACCTTC CASSFFAYGYTF
TRBJ2-7 . TRBV19 . TGTGCCAGTAGTCGGACGGAGGGGATCTCCTACGAGCAGTACTTC CASSRTEGISYEQYF
TRBJ2-1 TRBD2 TRBV4-3 . TGCGCCAGCAGCCGGAGACTAGCGGGATACAATGAGCAGTTCTTC CASSRRLAGYNEQFF
TRBJ2-1 . TRBV7-2 few TGTGCCAGCAGCTTAGTGCCCCAGGGAGGTATTGAGCAGTTCTTC CASSLVPQGGIEQFF
TRBJ2-3 TRBD1 TRBV7-9 . TGTGCCAGCAGCTTAGGGACAGGGAGCACAGATACGCAGTATTTT CASSLGTGSTDTQYF
TRBJ1-4 TRBD1 TRBV29-1 . TGCAGCGTCCGGGACAGTACTGAAAAACTGTTTTTT CSVRDSTEKLFF
TRBJ1-5 . TRBV3-1/TRBV3-2 . TGTGCCAGCAGCCAATCGGTCGGCAATCAGCCCCAGCATTTT CASSQSVGNQPQHF
TRBJ2-3 TRBD2 TRBV5-1 . TGCGCCAGCAGCTTGGAGGGGGGACTAGCGGCCCCCAGGGCAGATACGCAGTATTTT CASSLEGGLAAPRADTQYF
TRBJ2-1 . TRBV5-6 . TGTGCCAGCAGCTTATCCGGGAAGCACAATGAGCAGTTCTTC CASSLSGKHNEQFF
TRBJ2-2 . TRBV28 . TGTGCCAGCAGTTTAGCGGGACCTATCACCGGGGAGCTGTTTTTT CASSLAGPITGELFF
TRBJ1-2 TRBD1 TRBV2 . TGTGCCAGCAGTACTCGGGACAGGGCAAGGTCGAGCTATGGCTACACCTTC CASSTRDRARSSYGYTF
TRBJ2-5 . TRBV29-1 . TGCAGCGTTGCCAGGGGAGGGGAGACCCAGTACTTC CSVARGGETQYF